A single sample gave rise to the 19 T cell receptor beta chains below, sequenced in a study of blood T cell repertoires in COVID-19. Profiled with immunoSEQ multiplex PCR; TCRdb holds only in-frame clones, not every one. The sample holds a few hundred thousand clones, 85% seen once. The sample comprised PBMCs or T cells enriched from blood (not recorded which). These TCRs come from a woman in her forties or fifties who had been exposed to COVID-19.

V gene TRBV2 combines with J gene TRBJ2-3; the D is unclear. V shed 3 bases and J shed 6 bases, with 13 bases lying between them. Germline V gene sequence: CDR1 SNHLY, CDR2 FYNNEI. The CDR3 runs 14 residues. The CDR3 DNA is TGTGCCAGCAGTGATGACTCTTCGTCGGATACGCAGTATTTT. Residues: CASSDDSSSDTQYF.

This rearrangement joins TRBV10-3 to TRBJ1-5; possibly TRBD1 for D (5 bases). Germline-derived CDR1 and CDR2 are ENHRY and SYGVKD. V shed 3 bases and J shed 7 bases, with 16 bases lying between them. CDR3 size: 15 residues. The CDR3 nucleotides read TGTGCCATCAGTGACGGACAATTCGAGGCCCAGCCCCAGCATTTT. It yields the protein CAISDGQFEAQPQHF.

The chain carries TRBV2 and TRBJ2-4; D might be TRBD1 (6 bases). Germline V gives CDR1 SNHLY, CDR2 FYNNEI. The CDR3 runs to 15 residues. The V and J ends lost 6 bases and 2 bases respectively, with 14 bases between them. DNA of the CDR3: TGTGCCAGCAGCTCCAATCGGGACACCAAAAACATTCAGTACTTC. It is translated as CASSSNRDTKNIQYF. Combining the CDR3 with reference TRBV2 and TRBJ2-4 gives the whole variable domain EPEVTQTPSHQVTQMGQEVILRCVPISNHLYFYWYRQILGQKVEFLVSFYNNEISEKSEIFDDQFSVERPDGSNFTLKIRSTKLEDSAMYFCASSSNRDTKNIQYFGAGTRLSVL.

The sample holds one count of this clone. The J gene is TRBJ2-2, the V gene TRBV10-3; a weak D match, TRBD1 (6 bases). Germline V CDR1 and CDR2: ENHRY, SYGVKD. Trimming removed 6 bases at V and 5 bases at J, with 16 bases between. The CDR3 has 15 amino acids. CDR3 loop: CAISFNRVGTGELFF. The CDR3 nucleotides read TGTGCCATCAGCTTCAACAGGGTTGGGACCGGGGAGCTGTTTTTT.

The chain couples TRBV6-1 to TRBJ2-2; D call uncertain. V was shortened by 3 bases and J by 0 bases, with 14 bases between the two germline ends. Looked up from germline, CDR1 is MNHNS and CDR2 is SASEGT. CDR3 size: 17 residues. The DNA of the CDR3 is TGTGCCAGCAGTGAGACCTTACCGACACCGAACACCGGGGAGCTGTTTTTT. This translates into CASSETLPTPNTGELFF.

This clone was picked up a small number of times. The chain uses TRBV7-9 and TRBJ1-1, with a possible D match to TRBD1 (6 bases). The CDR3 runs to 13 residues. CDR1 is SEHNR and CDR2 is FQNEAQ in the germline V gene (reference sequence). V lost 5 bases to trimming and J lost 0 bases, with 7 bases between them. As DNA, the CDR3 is TGTGCCAGCAGCAGGGACATGAACACTGAAGCTTTCTTT. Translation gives CASSRDMNTEAFF.

CDR3 sequence reads: CASSLNGQGEAFF. CDR3 DNA: TGTGCCAGCAGTTTAAACGGACAGGGTGAAGCTTTCTTT. The genes are TRBV28 and TRBJ1-1; 8 nucleotides agree with TRBD1. V was pared by 2 bases and J by 7 bases, with 3 bases of the junction left unmatched. CDR3 length equals 13 residues. Per germline, CDR1 MDHEN and CDR2 SYDVKM.

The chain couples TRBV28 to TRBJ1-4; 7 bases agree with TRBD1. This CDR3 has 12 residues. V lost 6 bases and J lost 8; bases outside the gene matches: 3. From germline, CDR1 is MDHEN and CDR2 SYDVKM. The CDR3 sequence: CASRTGNEKLFF. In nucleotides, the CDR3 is TGTGCCAGCAGGACAGGGAACGAAAAACTGTTTTTT.

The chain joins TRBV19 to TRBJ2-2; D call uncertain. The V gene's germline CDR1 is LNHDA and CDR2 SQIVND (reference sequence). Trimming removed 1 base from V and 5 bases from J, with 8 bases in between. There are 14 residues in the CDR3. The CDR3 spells CASSIAEWTGELFF. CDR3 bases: TGTGCCAGTAGTATAGCGGAGTGGACCGGGGAGCTGTTTTTT.

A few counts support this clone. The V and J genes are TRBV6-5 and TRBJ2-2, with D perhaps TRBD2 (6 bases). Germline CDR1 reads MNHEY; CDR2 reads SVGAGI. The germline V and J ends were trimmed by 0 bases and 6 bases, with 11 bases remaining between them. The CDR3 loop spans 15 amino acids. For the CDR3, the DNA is TGTGCCAGCAGTTACTCGGCAGGGACTCCCGGGGAGCTGTTTTTT. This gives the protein CASSYSAGTPGELFF.

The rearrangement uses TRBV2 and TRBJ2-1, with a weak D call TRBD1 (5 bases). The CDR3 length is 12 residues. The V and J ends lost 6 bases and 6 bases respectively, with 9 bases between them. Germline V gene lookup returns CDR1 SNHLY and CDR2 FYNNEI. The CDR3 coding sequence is TGTGCCAGCAGCGACCAGGGCAATGAGCAGTTCTTC. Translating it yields CASSDQGNEQFF.

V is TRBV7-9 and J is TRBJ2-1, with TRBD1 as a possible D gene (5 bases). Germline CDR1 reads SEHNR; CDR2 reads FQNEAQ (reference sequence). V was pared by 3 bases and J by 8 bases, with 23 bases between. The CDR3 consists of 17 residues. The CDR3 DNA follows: TGTGCCAGCAGCTTCTCGACCGCCCTTAGGGGTGTGGATGAGCAGTTCTTC. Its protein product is CASSFSTALRGVDEQFF.

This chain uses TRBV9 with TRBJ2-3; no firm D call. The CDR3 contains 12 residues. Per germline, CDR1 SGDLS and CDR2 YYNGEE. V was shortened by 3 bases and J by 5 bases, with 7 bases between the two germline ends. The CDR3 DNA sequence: TGTGCCAGCAGCGGGGCCCGAGATACGCAGTATTTT. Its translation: CASSGARDTQYF.

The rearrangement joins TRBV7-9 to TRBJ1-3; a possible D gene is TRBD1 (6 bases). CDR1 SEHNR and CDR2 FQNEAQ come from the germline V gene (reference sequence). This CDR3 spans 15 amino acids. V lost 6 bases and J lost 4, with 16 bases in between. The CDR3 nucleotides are TGTGCCAGCAGTCAACAAGGGGGGGCCGGAAACACCATATATTTT. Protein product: CASSQQGGAGNTIYF.

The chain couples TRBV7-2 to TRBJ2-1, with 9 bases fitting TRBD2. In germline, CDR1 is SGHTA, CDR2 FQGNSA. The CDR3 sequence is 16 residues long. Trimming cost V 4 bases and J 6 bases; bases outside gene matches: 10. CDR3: CASSSPGLALPNEQFF. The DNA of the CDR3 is TGTGCCAGCAGCTCCCCGGGACTAGCTCTCCCCAATGAGCAGTTCTTC.

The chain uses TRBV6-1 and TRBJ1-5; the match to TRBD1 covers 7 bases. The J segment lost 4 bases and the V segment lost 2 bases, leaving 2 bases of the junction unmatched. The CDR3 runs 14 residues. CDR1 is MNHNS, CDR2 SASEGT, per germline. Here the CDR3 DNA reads TGTGCCAGCAGTGAACTGGGACAGAATCAGCCCCAGCATTTT. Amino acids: CASSELGQNQPQHF.

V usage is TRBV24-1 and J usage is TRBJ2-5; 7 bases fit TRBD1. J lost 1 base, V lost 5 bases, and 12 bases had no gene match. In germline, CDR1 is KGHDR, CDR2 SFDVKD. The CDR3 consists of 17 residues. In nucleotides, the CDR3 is TGTGCCACCAGTGCCCTGACGGCAGGACAGGCCCAAGAGACCCAGTACTTC. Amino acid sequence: CATSALTAGQAQETQYF.

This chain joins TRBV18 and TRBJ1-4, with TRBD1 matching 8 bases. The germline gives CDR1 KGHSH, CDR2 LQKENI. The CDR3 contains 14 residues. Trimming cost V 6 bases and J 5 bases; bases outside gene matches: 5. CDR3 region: CASSSGQGNEKLFF. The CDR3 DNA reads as TGTGCCAGCTCGTCTGGACAGGGCAATGAAAAACTGTTTTTT.

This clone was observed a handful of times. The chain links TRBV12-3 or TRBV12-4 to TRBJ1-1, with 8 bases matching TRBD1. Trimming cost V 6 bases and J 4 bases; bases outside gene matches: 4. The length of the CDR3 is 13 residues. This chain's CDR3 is CASRATGGTEAFF. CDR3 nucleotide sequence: TGTGCCAGCAGAGCTACAGGGGGCACTGAAGCTTTCTTT.